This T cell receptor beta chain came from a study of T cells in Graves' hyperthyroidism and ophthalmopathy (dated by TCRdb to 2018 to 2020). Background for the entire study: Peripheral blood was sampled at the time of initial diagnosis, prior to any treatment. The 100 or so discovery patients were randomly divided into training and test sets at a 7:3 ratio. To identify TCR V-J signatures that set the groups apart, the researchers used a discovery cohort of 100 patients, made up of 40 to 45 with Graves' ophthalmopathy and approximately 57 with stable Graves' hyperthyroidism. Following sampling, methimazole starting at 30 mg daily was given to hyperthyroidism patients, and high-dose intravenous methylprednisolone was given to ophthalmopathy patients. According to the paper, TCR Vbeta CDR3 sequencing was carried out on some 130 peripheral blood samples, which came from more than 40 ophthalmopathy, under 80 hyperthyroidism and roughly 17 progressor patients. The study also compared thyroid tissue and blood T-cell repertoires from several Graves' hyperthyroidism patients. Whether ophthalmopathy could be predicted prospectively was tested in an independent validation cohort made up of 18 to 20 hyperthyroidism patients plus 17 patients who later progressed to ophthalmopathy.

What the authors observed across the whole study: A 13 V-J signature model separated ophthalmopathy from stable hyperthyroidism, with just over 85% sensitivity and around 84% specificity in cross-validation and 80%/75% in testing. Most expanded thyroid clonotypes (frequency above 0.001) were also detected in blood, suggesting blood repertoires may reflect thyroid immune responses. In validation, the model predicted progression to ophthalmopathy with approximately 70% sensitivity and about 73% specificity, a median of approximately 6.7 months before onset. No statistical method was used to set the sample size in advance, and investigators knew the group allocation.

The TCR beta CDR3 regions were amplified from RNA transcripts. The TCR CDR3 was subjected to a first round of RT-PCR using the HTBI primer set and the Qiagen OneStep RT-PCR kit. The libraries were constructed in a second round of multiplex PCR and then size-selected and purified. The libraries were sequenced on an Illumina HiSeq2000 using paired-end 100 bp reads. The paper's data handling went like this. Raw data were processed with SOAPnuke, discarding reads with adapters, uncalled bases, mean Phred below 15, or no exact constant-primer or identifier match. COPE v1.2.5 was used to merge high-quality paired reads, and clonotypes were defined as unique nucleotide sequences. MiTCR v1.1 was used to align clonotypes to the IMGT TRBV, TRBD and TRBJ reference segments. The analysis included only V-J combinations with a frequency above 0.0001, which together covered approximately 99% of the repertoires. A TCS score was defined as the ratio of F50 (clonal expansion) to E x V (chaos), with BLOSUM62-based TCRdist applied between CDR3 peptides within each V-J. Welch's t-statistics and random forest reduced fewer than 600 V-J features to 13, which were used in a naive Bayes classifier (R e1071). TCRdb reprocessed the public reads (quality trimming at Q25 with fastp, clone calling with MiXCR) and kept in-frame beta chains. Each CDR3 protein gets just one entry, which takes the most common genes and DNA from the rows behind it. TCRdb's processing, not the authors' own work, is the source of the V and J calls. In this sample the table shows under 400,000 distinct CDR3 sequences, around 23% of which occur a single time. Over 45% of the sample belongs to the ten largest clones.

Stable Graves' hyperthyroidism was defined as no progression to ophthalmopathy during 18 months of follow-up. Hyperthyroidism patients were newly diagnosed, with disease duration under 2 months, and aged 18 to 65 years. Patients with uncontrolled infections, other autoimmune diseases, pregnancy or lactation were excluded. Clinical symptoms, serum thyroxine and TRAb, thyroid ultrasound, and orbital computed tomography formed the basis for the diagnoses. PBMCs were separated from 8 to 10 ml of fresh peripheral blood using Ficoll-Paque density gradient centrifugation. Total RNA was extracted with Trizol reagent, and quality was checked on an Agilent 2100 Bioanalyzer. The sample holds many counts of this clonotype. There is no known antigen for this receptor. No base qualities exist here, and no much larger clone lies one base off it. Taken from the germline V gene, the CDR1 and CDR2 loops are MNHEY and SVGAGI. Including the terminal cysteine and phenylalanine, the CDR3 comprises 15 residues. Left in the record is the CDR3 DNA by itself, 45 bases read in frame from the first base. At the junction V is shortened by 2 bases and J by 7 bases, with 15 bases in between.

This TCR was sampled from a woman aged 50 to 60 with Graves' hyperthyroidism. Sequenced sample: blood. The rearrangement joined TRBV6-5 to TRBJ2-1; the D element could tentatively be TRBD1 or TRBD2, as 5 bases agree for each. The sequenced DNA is TGTGCCAGCAGTTACCTTGTGGGACCAGGGAATGAGCAGTTCTTC. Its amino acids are CASSYLVGPGNEQFF.